The subject of this entry is one TCR beta chain. This sample was taken from a study of blood T cells in healthy people across ages. The germline V and J ends were trimmed by 1 base and 4 bases, with 16 bases remaining between them. Germline-derived CDR1 and CDR2 are DFQATT and SNEGSKA (reference sequence). CDR3 length: 15 residues. It was with a sample-barcoded 5' primer and a J-beta primer mix that a second PCR of roughly 6 to 12 cycles was run. TCRdb analysed the 5' RACE reads with MiXCR anew, one entry per CDR3 protein. Of 1.8 million or so distinct CDR3 sequences listed, 30% to 40% are singletons.

The sequence came from a human donor in good health. The chain couples TRBV20-1 to TRBJ1-1, with D possibly TRBD1 on 5 matching bases. The specimen was blood. The DNA for the CDR3 is TGCAGTGCTAGAGGAGCCCTTTGGGGGGGCACTGAAGCTTTCTTT. Its translation is CSARGALWGGTEAFF.